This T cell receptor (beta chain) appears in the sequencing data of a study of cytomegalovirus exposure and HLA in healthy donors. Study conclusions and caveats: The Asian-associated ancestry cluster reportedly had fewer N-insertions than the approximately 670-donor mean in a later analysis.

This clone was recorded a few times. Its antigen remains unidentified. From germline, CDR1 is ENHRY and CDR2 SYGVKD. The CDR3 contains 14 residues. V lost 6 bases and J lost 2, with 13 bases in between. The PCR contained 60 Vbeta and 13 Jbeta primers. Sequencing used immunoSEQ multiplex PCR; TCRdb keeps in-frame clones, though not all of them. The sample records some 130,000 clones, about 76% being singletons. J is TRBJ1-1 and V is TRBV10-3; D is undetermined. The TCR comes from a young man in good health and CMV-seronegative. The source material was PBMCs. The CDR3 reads CAIRNRDTNTEAFF. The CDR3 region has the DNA TGTGCCATCAGGAACAGAGACACCAACACTGAAGCTTTCTTT.